This T cell receptor (beta chain) was obtained from a study of shared T cell receptors in the human thymus. CDR1 is MDHEN, CDR2 SYDVKM, per germline. CDR3 size: 13 residues. The J segment lost 8 bases and the V segment lost 6 bases, leaving 8 bases of the junction unmatched. The method was immunoSEQ multiplex PCR; TCRdb's version includes in-frame clones alone and lacks a portion of them. The table lists about 380,000 clones, roughly 94% of them singletons, with 0.02% in the top ten. The source material was thymocytes. The chain joins TRBV28 to TRBJ1-1; 8 bases match TRBD1. The origin of this receptor is a human donor. CDR3 sequence reads: CASSPTGEGEAFF. DNA of the CDR3: TGTGCCAGCAGCCCGACAGGGGAAGGAGAAGCTTTCTTT.